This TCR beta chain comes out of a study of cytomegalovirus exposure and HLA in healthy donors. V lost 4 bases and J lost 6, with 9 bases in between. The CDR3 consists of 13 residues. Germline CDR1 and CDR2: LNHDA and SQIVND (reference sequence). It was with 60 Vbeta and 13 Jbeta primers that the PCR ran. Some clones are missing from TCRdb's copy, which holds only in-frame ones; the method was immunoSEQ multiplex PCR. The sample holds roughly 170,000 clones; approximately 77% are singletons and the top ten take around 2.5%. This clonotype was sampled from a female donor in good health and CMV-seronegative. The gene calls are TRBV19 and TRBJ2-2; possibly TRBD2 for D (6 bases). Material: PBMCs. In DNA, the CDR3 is TGTGCCAGTAGTACCGGGACTCCCGGGGAGCTGTTTTTT. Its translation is CASSTGTPGELFF. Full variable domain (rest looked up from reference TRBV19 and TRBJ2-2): DGGITQSPKYLFRKEGQNVTLSCEQNLNHDAMYWYRQDPGQGLRLIYYSQIVNDFQKGDIAEGYSVSREKKESFPLTVTSAQKNPTAFYLCASSTGTPGELFFGEGSRLTVL.